This T cell receptor (beta chain) is drawn from a study of a mutant IDH1 vaccine in newly diagnosed glioma. Here immunoSEQ multiplex PCR was the method, and the copy in TCRdb shows in-frame clones only, minus some. This table holds roughly 50,000 clones, more than 75% found once. Indicated time point: week 47, end of study. Each dose of the vaccine consisted of 300 ug of mutant IDH1 20-mer peptide, with topical imiquimod. With regard to this clone: The antigen remains unidentified.

With 1 base removed from V and 0 bases from J, the gap between germline ends came to 13 bases. Germline CDR1 is GTSNPN and CDR2 is SVGIG (reference sequence). This CDR3 region has 16 residues. Material: PBMCs, obtained from a glioma patient whose treatment included an IDH1 peptide vaccine. The chain is built from TRBV30 and TRBJ1-3, with D tentatively TRBD1 (5 bases). The clonotype was recovered from a middle-aged woman with glioma. Some clones in this sample may be carry-over from other donors' samples. The CDR3 nucleotides are TGTGCCTGGAGTGGACTCTACGGGGGCTCTGGAAACACCATATATTTT. Its translation is CAWSGLYGGSGNTIYF.